This TCR beta chain stems from a study of blood T cell repertoires in COVID-19. The sample holds a few counts of this clone. Allocation to cohorts depended on clinical history reported by the participants. Recovered status applied to Cohort 3 donors who had two consecutive negative PCRs. It also applied to those with clearance or with symptom resolution. In the authors' workflow: The assay estimated nucleated cells by amplifying reference gene primers. Some clones are missing from TCRdb's copy, which holds only in-frame ones; the method was immunoSEQ multiplex PCR. V, J and clone size derive from that table, while D and trimming were established from the DNA sequence. Here the sample spans approximately 180,000 clones, 85% to 90% being singletons. Germline assignment: CDR1 SGDLS and CDR2 YYNGEE. This CDR3 contains 13 residues. V dropped 0 bases and J dropped 9 bases, with 10 bases sitting between them.

Sequencing used PBMCs or T cells enriched from blood (not recorded which). The source is a man aged 40-49 years who had recovered from COVID-19. The chain links TRBV9 to TRBJ2-1, with D tentatively TRBD1 (5 bases). The CDR3 nucleotides are TGTGCCAGCAGCGTAGAAGGGGTACGTGAGCAGTTCTTC. Amino acids: CASSVEGVREQFF. Combining the CDR3 with reference TRBV9 and TRBJ2-1 gives the whole variable domain DSGVTQTPKHLITATGQRVTLRCSPRSGDLSVYWYQQSLDQGLQFLIQYYNGEERAKGNILERFSAQQFPDLHSELNLSSLELGDSALYFCASSVEGVREQFFGPGTRLTVL.